The clone carrying this TCR beta chain turned up a few times. The antigen remains unidentified. Via MiXCR, TCRdb re-called the reads, giving one row per CDR3 protein. The data hold hundreds of thousands of distinct CDR3 sequences, with 25% to 40% observed a single time. The data were obtained in a study of T cell repertoires in cytomegalovirus infection. Here the sequenced sample was cultured CD8+ T cells from PBMCs, taken from culture after CMV antigen stimulation. The sequence was obtained from a human donor in good health (CMV status not recorded). Some clones in this sample may be carry-over from other donors' samples.

The CDR3, as DNA: TGTGCCATCAGATCGGGGGCTACCTACGAGCAGTACGTC. It is translated as CAIRSGATYEQYV. The chain recombines TRBV10-3 with TRBJ2-7; the D gene could be TRBD1 or TRBD2 (6 bases each). Germline loops: CDR1 ENHRY, CDR2 SYGVKD. The CDR3 has 13 residues. V was shortened by 6 bases and J by 2 bases, with 11 bases between the two germline ends.